This T cell receptor (beta chain) is drawn from a study of shared clonotypes between healthy human individuals. Overall study results and limits: Naive subsets generally had larger estimated richness than memory subsets.

This CDR3 has 12 amino acids. Trimming stripped 11 bases from V and 1 base from J, with 11 bases between. Germline V CDR1 and CDR2: LNHDA, SQIVND (reference sequence). This clone was seen only a few times. Its antigen is currently unknown. Repertoires were generated with immunoSEQ multiplex PCR, while TCRdb's copy carries only in-frame clones and drops some. The sample yields fewer than 3 million clones, approximately 90% seen once. All donors were Caucasian adults living in Nashville, Tennessee. This chain joins TRBV19 and TRBJ1-1; possible D gene TRBD1, 6 bases. The sequence was collected from a man between 18 and 35 years old in good health. Some clones in this sample may be carry-over from other donors' samples. Sequenced input: naive CD4+ T cells from PBMCs. Subset denoted: CD45RA+ positively selected. CDR3: CASRDTNTEAFF. The DNA of the CDR3 is TGTGCCTCCCGGGACACGAACACTGAAGCTTTCTTT. Based on the CDR3 plus reference TRBV19 and TRBJ1-1, the full variable domain is DGGITQSPKYLFRKEGQNVTLSCEQNLNHDAMYWYRQDPGQGLRLIYYSQIVNDFQKGDIAEGYSVSREKKESFPLTVTSAQKNPTAFYLCASRDTNTEAFFGQGTRLTVV.